The text below deals with one T cell receptor beta chain. This clonotype turned up a few times. Its antigen remains unidentified. Base qualities were left out, and no much larger clone turns up one base away. The data were taken from a study of response to subunit inactivated influenza vaccine (dated by TCRdb to between 2018 and 2020). Turning to the overall study: To follow how T cells responded to a trivalent subunit inactivated influenza vaccine, the researchers relied on deep quantitative profiling of the T cell receptor repertoire. What the authors observed across the whole study: It was suggested by the authors that each seasonal influenza vaccination may recruit only a limited number of new T cells.

For CDR1 and CDR2, the germline V gene (reference sequence) lists SGHKS and YYEKEE. Measured from the cysteine to the phenylalanine, the CDR3 is 16 residues long. Only the CDR3 part of the read is kept: 48 bases, read in frame from the first base. V trim: 4 bases; J trim: 2 bases; unmatched bases: 12. The library came from RT-PCR. The run used an Illumina HiSeq 2500. Through fastp at Q25 and MiXCR, TCRdb rebuilt clones from the public reads, retaining in-frame beta chains. One record per CDR3 amino acid sequence lists the most common genes and DNA. The sample table lists about 780,000 distinct CDR3 sequences, about 18% of them with a count of one. The top ten clonotypes cover 9.5% to 13% of the sample.

The chain was built from TRBV5-5 and TRBJ2-7; TRBD2 matches 7 bases in the middle. Source: PBMCs from blood, taken more than 4 days after vaccination. The clonotype originates from a man aged 45-65 years who received an inactivated influenza vaccine. Donor details come from another sample of the same person, matched by shared clones. The sequenced DNA: TGTGCCAGCAGCCTAGCTCCGGGGGGATTACCCTACGAGCAGTACTTC. It is translated as CASSLAPGGLPYEQYF.